This T cell receptor beta chain was obtained from a study of beta chain features in type 1 diabetes. The CDR3 is 15 amino acids. The germline CDR1 and CDR2 sequences are LNHDA and SQIVND (reference sequence). J gave up 2 bases and V 5 bases, and 5 bases lay outside the gene matches. cDNA synthesis used the whole RNA isolate, giving expressed TCRB sequences. Millions of reads, on average, came from each naive, central memory and regulatory T cell sample. Sequenced by immunoSEQ multiplex PCR; TCRdb stores in-frame clones only, minus some. Among under 250,000 clones listed, over 12% were seen once. By way of CD45RO/CCR7/CD25/CD127/CD95/CD27, the CD4+ regulatory, stem cell-like memory, central memory and naive cells were sorted. A few counts support this clone.

The receptor was derived from a woman in her 40s in good health. The specimen was naive CD4+ T cells from blood. This sequence joins TRBV19 and TRBJ2-7; TRBD2 matches at 11 bases. CDR3 region: CASSVIAGGPYEQYF. In nucleotides, the CDR3 is TGTGCCAGTAGTGTCATAGCGGGGGGGCCCTACGAGCAGTACTTC.